This entry lists 23 T cell receptor beta chains sequenced from one sample in a study of T cell changes during pregnancy in multiple sclerosis (dated by TCRdb to about 2019). Library preparation was by the immunoSEQ multiplex PCR assay. Drawn from immuneACCESS, this table holds only the in-frame rearrangements with V and J called that TCRdb kept. Clones are partly lost; checked studies trace under half to an unresolved V gene and leave the rest unexplained. This sample gives tens of thousands of clones in total; roughly nine tenths of them show up just once. Jointly, the top ten make up approximately 0.8% of the sample. The source was CD4+ T cells from peripheral blood mononuclear cells, collected in the first trimester of pregnancy. The receptor set was obtained from a female donor with multiple sclerosis, enrolled in a pregnancy study.

The chain combines TRBV25-1 with TRBJ1-1; no reliable D call. Germline-derived CDR1 and CDR2 are MGHDK and SYGVNS. CDR3 length: 11 residues. Trimming removed 4 bases at V and 7 bases at J, with 7 bases between. This CDR3 is CASSVHSEAFF. DNA of the CDR3: TGTGCCAGCAGTGTTCACAGTGAAGCTTTCTTT.

The V and J genes are TRBV5-6 and TRBJ2-5; a weak D match, TRBD1 (5 bases). Germline CDR1 and CDR2: SGHDT and YYEEEE. The V end was cut by 2 bases, the J end by 5 bases, with 16 bases between. The length of the CDR3 is 15 residues. This CDR3 is CASSFKGPGQETQYF. The CDR3 DNA follows: TGTGCCAGCAGCTTCAAGGGGCCCGGTCAGGAGACCCAGTACTTC.

The J gene is TRBJ1-4, the V gene TRBV10-3; D not certain. Germline V lookup: CDR1 ENHRY, CDR2 SYGVKD. The germline V and J ends were trimmed by 5 bases and 0 bases, with 10 bases remaining between them. CDR3 size: 15 residues. In nucleotides, the CDR3 is TGTGCCATCAGTATCGGTGAGGCAACTAATGAAAAACTGTTTTTT. This translates into CAISIGEATNEKLFF.

The chain is built from TRBV14 and TRBJ1-1; no firm D call. CDR3 length equals 15 residues. Germline V CDR1 and CDR2: SGHDN, FVKESK. The V end lost 2 bases, the J end lost 5 bases, and 15 bases lay between the germline ends. CDR3 coding DNA: TGTGCCAGCAGCCAACGAAGGGCGGGGAGGACTGAAGCTTTCTTT. This sequence encodes CASSQRRAGRTEAFF.

This chain joins TRBV6-6 and TRBJ2-7; the match to TRBD1 covers 8 bases. This CDR3 is 15 amino acids long. The germline CDR1 and CDR2 sequences are MNHNY and SVGAGI (reference sequence). The V and J ends lost 1 base and 1 base, in that order; junction bases with no gene match: 3. The chain's CDR3 is CASSYYGTGSYEQYF. CDR3 nucleotide sequence: TGTGCCAGCAGTTACTACGGGACAGGTTCCTACGAGCAGTACTTC.

J is TRBJ2-1 and V is TRBV12-5; possibly TRBD2 for D (6 bases). V dropped 0 bases and J dropped 1 base, with 10 bases sitting between them. The CDR3 is 16 amino acids. Germline V gives CDR1 LGHNT, CDR2 FRNRAP. As DNA, the CDR3 is TGTGCTAGTGGTTTGGTACTGGGGGGTTCCTACAATGAGCAGTTCTTC. Its protein is CASGLVLGGSYNEQFF.

V gene TRBV9 combines with J gene TRBJ1-4; D may be TRBD1 (6 bases). CDR3 length: 15 residues. Germline values: CDR1 SGDLS, CDR2 YYNGEE. Trimming shortened V by 3 bases and J by 6 bases, and 15 bases separated the two germline ends. The CDR3 DNA is TGTGCCAGCAGCGAATCAGGGTGGGGGCATGAAAAACTGTTTTTT. As protein: CASSESGWGHEKLFF.

The chain carries TRBV19 and TRBJ2-5, with TRBD1 as a possible D gene (5 bases). Trimming took off 3 bases at V and 2 bases at J, with 16 bases between the two ends. The CDR3 totals 16 residues. Germline CDR1 is LNHDA and CDR2 is SQIVND (reference sequence). CDR3 residues: CASSMGQGFGQETQYF. CDR3 coding DNA: TGTGCCAGTAGTATGGGCCAGGGATTCGGGCAAGAGACCCAGTACTTC.

The table lists this clone with a count of one. The chain joins TRBV27 to TRBJ1-3, with 8 bases lining up with TRBD1. The V gene end was trimmed by 8 bases and the J gene end by 1 base; junction bases not matched to a gene: 7. The length of the CDR3 is 15 residues. Looked up from germline, CDR1 is MNHEY and CDR2 is SMNVEV (reference sequence). The CDR3 bases are TGTGCCAGCGGGGGGACAGGCCCATCTGGAAACACCATATATTTT. Encoded protein: CASGGTGPSGNTIYF.

The chain couples TRBV7-9 to TRBJ2-5; 10 nucleotides agree with TRBD2. The V and J ends lost 3 bases and 5 bases, in that order; junction bases with no gene match: 3. This CDR3 spans 14 amino acids. Germline V gene lookup returns CDR1 SEHNR and CDR2 FQNEAQ (reference sequence). CDR3 DNA: TGTGCCAGCAGCTTCCTTAGCGGGGGGGAGACCCAGTACTTC. Its protein product is CASSFLSGGETQYF.

CDR3 in amino acids: CASSLQAGVHNEQFF. The CDR3 nucleotides are TGTGCCAGCAGCTTACAAGCGGGGGTCCACAATGAGCAGTTCTTC. The chain recombines TRBV7-2 with TRBJ2-1, with 8 nucleotides matching TRBD2. The J segment lost 5 bases and the V segment lost 2 bases, leaving 5 bases of the junction unmatched. CDR1 is SGHTA and CDR2 is FQGNSA in the germline V gene. The CDR3 runs 15 residues.

The rearrangement uses TRBV19 and TRBJ1-2; D not certain. Between the trimmed V and J ends, which lost 0 bases and 5 bases, there was a span of 4 bases. Per germline, CDR1 LNHDA and CDR2 SQIVND (reference sequence). This CDR3 spans 12 amino acids. CDR3: CASSIDMYGYTF. CDR3 nucleotides: TGTGCCAGTAGTATAGATATGTATGGCTACACCTTC.

This clone was found once. The chain employs TRBV19 and TRBJ2-5; TRBD2 is a possible D gene (6 bases). V lost 3 bases and J lost 5, with 16 bases in between. Germline-derived CDR1 and CDR2 are LNHDA and SQIVND (reference sequence). This CDR3 is built from 15 residues. This CDR3 reads CASSIAGGLEETQYF. For the CDR3, the DNA is TGTGCCAGTAGTATTGCTGGGGGGTTGGAGGAGACCCAGTACTTC.

CDR3 residues: CASSQEVLAGAGDTQYF. The CDR3 DNA is TGTGCCAGCAGCCAAGAGGTTCTAGCGGGGGCAGGAGATACGCAGTATTTT. J is TRBJ2-3 and V is TRBV4-2; TRBD2 agrees at 10 bases. Germline loops: CDR1 LGHNA, CDR2 YNFKEQ. CDR3 size: 17 residues. V lost 0 bases, J lost 5 bases, and 8 bases stayed unmatched.

The chain employs TRBV9 and TRBJ1-4, with 12 bases matching TRBD1. Per germline, CDR1 SGDLS and CDR2 YYNGEE. V lost 1 base and J lost 7; bases outside the gene matches: 2. The CDR3 consists of 15 residues. The CDR3 sequence is CASSVRGQGAEKLFF. CDR3 nucleotides: TGTGCCAGCAGCGTAAGGGGACAGGGGGCTGAAAAACTGTTTTTT.

The chain employs TRBV5-6 and TRBJ2-7; D may be TRBD1 (7 bases). Trimming stripped 3 bases from V and 5 bases from J, with 15 bases between. This CDR3 region has 14 residues. CDR1 is SGHDT and CDR2 is YYEEEE in the germline V gene. The CDR3 protein is CASSWAGGMNEQYF. CDR3 in DNA: TGTGCCAGCAGCTGGGCAGGGGGGATGAACGAGCAGTACTTC.

The V and J genes are TRBV7-2 and TRBJ1-5, with D hard to call. This CDR3 has 13 amino acids. Per the germline V gene, CDR1 is SGHTA and CDR2 is FQGNSA. Trimming removed 5 bases at V and 6 bases at J, with 11 bases between. The CDR3 nucleotides are TGTGCCAGCAGCCCTAGCGAGGTTCAGCCCCAGCATTTT. This translates into CASSPSEVQPQHF.

This chain uses TRBV15 with TRBJ1-5; TRBD1 is a possible D gene (5 bases). Per the germline V gene, CDR1 is LNHNV and CDR2 is YYDKDF (reference sequence). With 0 bases removed from V and 7 bases from J, the gap between germline ends came to 16 bases. This CDR3 has 16 amino acids. The CDR3: CATSRDPQGVGQPQHF. The CDR3 DNA reads TGTGCCACCAGCAGAGATCCTCAAGGGGTCGGGCAGCCCCAGCATTTT.

This chain links TRBV27 with TRBJ2-2; TRBD1 agrees at 10 bases. Looked up from germline, CDR1 is MNHEY and CDR2 is SMNVEV (reference sequence). The CDR3 spans 16 residues. J was trimmed by 6 bases and V by 6 bases; bases with no gene match: 10. CDR3 sequence reads: CASSYLRTGGAGELFF. CDR3 nucleotides: TGTGCCAGCAGCTACTTACGGACAGGGGGTGCCGGGGAGCTGTTTTTT.

V and J are TRBV11-1 and TRBJ1-1; possibly TRBD1 for D (6 bases). V lost 5 bases and J 2 bases, leaving 15 bases between the germline ends. Germline V CDR1 and CDR2: SGHAT, FQDESV (reference sequence). The CDR3 covers 15 residues. The CDR3 sequence: CASSLFGGENTEAFF. The CDR3 nucleotides read TGTGCCAGCAGCCTATTTGGGGGCGAAAACACTGAAGCTTTCTTT.

The rearrangement joins TRBV11-2 to TRBJ1-5; maybe TRBD1 (6 bases). The CDR3 extends over 15 amino acids. Between the trimmed V and J ends, which lost 1 base and 3 bases, there was a span of 10 bases. In germline, CDR1 is SGHAT, CDR2 FQNNGV. Written as DNA, the CDR3 is TGTGCCAGCAGCTTAGCGGCAGGGGTCAATCAGCCCCAGCATTTT. This encodes CASSLAAGVNQPQHF.

The V gene is TRBV4-3, the J gene TRBJ1-4; perhaps TRBD1 as D (5 bases). The germline V gene encodes CDR1 LGHNA and CDR2 YSLEER. Trimming stripped 0 bases from V and 7 bases from J, with 9 bases between. This CDR3 spans 14 amino acids. The CDR3 here is CASSQEGRGEKLFF. The CDR3 DNA reads as TGCGCCAGCAGCCAAGAGGGGAGGGGTGAAAAACTGTTTTTT.

The chain links TRBV4-2 to TRBJ1-5; D unclear. Between the trimmed V and J ends, which lost 0 bases and 4 bases, there was a span of 4 bases. Germline V gives CDR1 LGHNA, CDR2 YNFKEQ. The CDR3 sequence is 13 residues long. The CDR3 sequence: CASSQDPNQPQHF. CDR3 coding DNA: TGTGCCAGCAGCCAAGATCCAAATCAGCCCCAGCATTTT.